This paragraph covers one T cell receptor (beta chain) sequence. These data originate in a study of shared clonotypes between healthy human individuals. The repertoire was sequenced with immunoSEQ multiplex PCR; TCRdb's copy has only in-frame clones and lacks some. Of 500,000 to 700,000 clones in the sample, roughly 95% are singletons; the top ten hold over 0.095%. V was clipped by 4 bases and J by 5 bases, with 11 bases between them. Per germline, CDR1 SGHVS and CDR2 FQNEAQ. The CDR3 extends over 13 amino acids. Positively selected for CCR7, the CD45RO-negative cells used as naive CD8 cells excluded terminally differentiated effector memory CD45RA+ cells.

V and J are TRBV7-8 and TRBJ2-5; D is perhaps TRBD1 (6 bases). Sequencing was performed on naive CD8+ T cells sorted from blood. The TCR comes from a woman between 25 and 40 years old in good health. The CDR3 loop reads CASSYRVGETQYF. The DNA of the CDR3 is TGTGCCAGCAGCTACAGGGTGGGGGAGACCCAGTACTTC.